These 25 T cell receptor beta chains were sequenced from one sample in a study of blood T cell repertoires in COVID-19. The assay was immunoSEQ multiplex PCR, and TCRdb's table has in-frame clones only and misses some. The table has approximately 100,000 clones, 70% to 85% seen once. Sequenced input: peripheral blood. The receptors stem from a man aged 65 to 85 with acute or convalescent COVID-19.

In nucleotides, the CDR3 is TGTGCCAGCAGCCAAGATCCGGGACTAGCGGGAGAGCTCGCCAGCTCCTACAATGAGCAGTTCTTC. Its protein is CASSQDPGLAGELASSYNEQFF. The chain links TRBV14 to TRBJ2-1; TRBD2 matches at 14 bases. V shed 0 bases, J shed 0 bases, and the junction held 13 bases outside the gene matches. Germline CDR1 reads SGHDN; CDR2 reads FVKESK. This CDR3 has 22 amino acids.

The rearrangement links TRBV5-1 to TRBJ2-1; 7 bases fit TRBD1. The ends lost 4 bases at V and 2 bases at J; junction bases unmatched: 18. The germline V gene encodes CDR1 SGHRS and CDR2 YFSETQ. This CDR3 region has 19 residues. The CDR3 coding sequence is TGCGCCAGCAGCAACGAGGGATACAGGGGCCCGGGCACCTACAATGAGCAGTTCTTC. This gives the protein CASSNEGYRGPGTYNEQFF.

The chain is built from TRBV10-3 and TRBJ2-3; possible D gene TRBD2, 6 bases. The CDR3 spans 15 residues. Trimming pared 2 bases from V and 6 bases from J, leaving 15 bases between. Germline loops: CDR1 ENHRY, CDR2 SYGVKD. This chain's CDR3 is CAISETGVVSDTQYF. The CDR3 nucleotides read TGTGCCATCAGTGAGACGGGGGTAGTATCCGATACGCAGTATTTT.

J is TRBJ1-2 and V is TRBV29-1, with 10 bases lining up with TRBD1. CDR1 is SQVTM and CDR2 is ANQGSEA in the germline V gene. This CDR3 comprises 15 residues. The ends lost 4 bases at V and 4 bases at J; junction bases unmatched: 9. CDR3 nucleotides: TGCAGCGTTGGCGGGTTGGGACAGGGGAGCTATGGCTACACCTTC. Amino acids: CSVGGLGQGSYGYTF.

The chain couples TRBV7-3 to TRBJ1-6; tentative D call: TRBD1 (5 bases). CDR3 length: 15 residues. Per germline, CDR1 SGHTA and CDR2 FQGTGA. V was clipped by 1 base and J by 5 bases, with 9 bases between them. The CDR3 DNA reads TGTGCCAGCAGCTTAAGTCCAGGGAATAATTCACCCCTCCACTTT. It encodes CASSLSPGNNSPLHF.

In this sample, this clone turned up a few times. The genes are TRBV27 and TRBJ2-1; D uncertain. Germline values: CDR1 MNHEY, CDR2 SMNVEV (reference sequence). Trimming left V 0 bases short and J 0 bases short, with 9 bases between. The CDR3 loop spans 16 amino acids. CDR3 loop: CASSLSGSYSYNEQFF. For the CDR3, the DNA is TGTGCCAGCAGTTTATCTGGTAGTTACTCCTACAATGAGCAGTTCTTC.

This chain uses TRBV18 with TRBJ2-1; 15 bases line up with TRBD2. After removal of 8 bases from V and 8 bases from J, the junction contained 13 bases not matched to a gene. CDR1 is KGHSH and CDR2 is LQKENI in the germline V gene. This CDR3 has 17 amino acids. The chain's CDR3 is CASTFGLAGGFGDEQFF. The CDR3 nucleotides are TGTGCCAGCACCTTCGGACTAGCGGGAGGGTTTGGCGATGAGCAGTTCTTC.

J is TRBJ1-1 and V is TRBV18; the match to TRBD1 covers 7 bases. From germline, CDR1 is KGHSH and CDR2 LQKENI. This CDR3 has 13 amino acids. With 3 bases clipped from V and 8 bases from J, the junction kept 6 bases outside the gene matches. The CDR3 DNA is TGTGCCAGCTCACCCGGGACAGCTTTAGAAGCTTTCTTT. Translating gives CASSPGTALEAFF.

J is TRBJ2-3 and V is TRBV7-9, with 10 positions matching TRBD2. The germline V gene encodes CDR1 SEHNR and CDR2 FQNEAQ (reference sequence). Trimming at V came to 5 bases and at J to 2 bases, leaving 4 bases not matched to a gene. The CDR3 loop spans 15 amino acids. The CDR3 DNA sequence: TGTGCCAGCAGCCTTACTAGCGGGGTCACAGATACGCAGTATTTT. The encoded protein is CASSLTSGVTDTQYF.

The chain carries TRBV15 and TRBJ1-5, with TRBD1 matching over 8 bases. Germline V CDR1 and CDR2: LNHNV, YYDKDF (reference sequence). The trim removed 0 bases at V and 2 bases at J, leaving 9 bases unmatched. This CDR3 spans 18 amino acids. CDR3: CATSRDWAGQEGNQPQHF. In DNA, the CDR3 is TGTGCCACCAGCAGAGATTGGGCGGGACAGGAGGGCAATCAGCCCCAGCATTTT.

The chain uses TRBV19 and TRBJ2-1; 11 nucleotides agree with TRBD2. The V and J ends lost 7 bases and 4 bases, in that order; junction bases with no gene match: 15. The CDR3 spans 18 residues. Per germline, CDR1 LNHDA and CDR2 SQIVND (reference sequence). The CDR3 DNA is TGTGCCAGTACCAGATTCCCTCTAGCGGGGGGATTTTACAATGAGCAGTTCTTC. Its protein is CASTRFPLAGGFYNEQFF.

The rearrangement uses TRBV30 and TRBJ1-1; perhaps TRBD1 as D (6 bases). Deletions cut 2 bases from V and 5 bases from J, with 12 bases between. The CDR3 extends over 13 amino acids. Germline CDR1 GTSNPN, CDR2 SVGIG (reference sequence). In DNA, the CDR3 is TGTGCCTGGAGTAACAGGGCAAGGACTGAAGCTTTCTTT. Translation gives CAWSNRARTEAFF.

This clone has just one count. The V and J genes are TRBV5-5 and TRBJ2-3, with 9 bases that match TRBD2. The CDR3 totals 15 residues. Germline V gene lookup returns CDR1 SGHKS and CDR2 YYEKEE (reference sequence). The V segment lost 5 bases and the J segment 6 bases; nucleotides outside the gene matches: 10. The CDR3 here is CASRAGLAQLDTQYF. The CDR3 nucleotides are TGTGCCAGCAGGGCGGGACTAGCCCAATTGGATACGCAGTATTTT. The entire variable domain, with the rest obtained from reference TRBV5-5 and TRBJ2-3, is as follows: DAGVTQSPTHLIKTRGQQVTLRCSPISGHKSVSWYQQVLGQGPQFIFQYYEKEERGRGNFPDRFSARQFPNYSSELNVNALLLGDSALYLCASRAGLAQLDTQYFGPGTRLTVL.

The chain couples TRBV2 to TRBJ2-1; no clear D gene. The length of the CDR3 is 15 residues. V was shortened by 6 bases and J by 3 bases, with 15 bases between the two germline ends. Germline V gene lookup returns CDR1 SNHLY and CDR2 FYNNEI. CDR3 coding DNA: TGTGCCAGCAGGGCAGAGGTAGTCCGCTACAATGAGCAGTTCTTC. This encodes CASRAEVVRYNEQFF.

J is TRBJ2-2 and V is TRBV11-2; no definite D call. V was cut by 4 bases and J by 5 bases, with 5 bases left in between. The germline gives CDR1 SGHAT, CDR2 FQNNGV. This CDR3 is 12 amino acids long. Here the CDR3 DNA reads TGTGCCAGCAGCTCCCCGACCGGGGAGCTGTTTTTT. Translating gives CASSSPTGELFF. The full variable domain, completed using reference TRBV11-2 and TRBJ2-2, is EAGVAQSPRYKIIEKRQSVAFWCNPISGHATLYWYQQILGQGPKLLIQFQNNGVVDDSQLPKDRFSAERLKGVDSTLKIQPAKLEDSAVYLCASSSPTGELFFGEGSRLTVL.

V usage is TRBV3-1 (or the pseudogene TRBV3-2) and J usage is TRBJ1-1, with TRBD1 matching 11 bases. Germline V gene lookup returns CDR1 LGHDT and CDR2 YNNKEL (reference sequence). V gave up 1 base and J gave up 10 bases; unmatched junction bases: 2. CDR3 length: 13 residues. CDR3 sequence reads: CASSQVGTGGAFF. The CDR3, as DNA: TGTGCCAGCAGCCAAGTTGGGACAGGGGGAGCTTTCTTT.

The chain's CDR3 is CAIKNNNRGPYNEQFF. The CDR3 nucleotides are TGTGCCATAAAAAATAATAACAGGGGCCCCTACAATGAGCAGTTCTTC. The V gene is TRBV10-3, the J gene TRBJ2-1; 7 bases align to TRBD1. V shed 9 bases and J 2 bases; nucleotides not matched to a gene: 13. From germline, CDR1 is ENHRY and CDR2 SYGVKD. The CDR3 totals 16 residues.

The table lists this clone with a count of one. The chain carries TRBV4-1 and TRBJ2-5; D perhaps matches TRBD2 (5 bases). The CDR3 contains 14 residues. Germline loops: CDR1 MGHRA, CDR2 YSYEKL. V lost 3 bases, J lost 3 bases, and 11 bases lay in between. CDR3 coding DNA: TGCGCCAGCAGCCACGATTGGGGAGAAGAGACCCAGTACTTC. Protein product: CASSHDWGEETQYF.

The chain carries TRBV28 and TRBJ1-2; 7 bases agree with TRBD1. The CDR3 totals 13 residues. Unmatched junction bases numbered 8, after V lost 6 bases and J lost 7 bases. CDR1 and CDR2 from the germline V gene are MDHEN and SYDVKM. The CDR3 sequence is CASSNDRVGGYTF. The CDR3, as DNA: TGTGCCAGCAGCAACGACAGGGTCGGTGGCTACACCTTC.

The V gene is TRBV19, the J gene TRBJ2-1, with a weak D call TRBD2 (6 bases). V lost 7 bases, J lost 4 bases, and 17 bases lay in between. This CDR3 has 15 amino acids. Germline V CDR1 and CDR2: LNHDA, SQIVND (reference sequence). The CDR3 spells CASISTDYKYNEQFF. CDR3 sequence (DNA): TGTGCCAGTATCTCCACGGACTATAAATACAATGAGCAGTTCTTC.

This chain links TRBV30 with TRBJ2-6; D gene uncertain. The CDR3 extends over 15 amino acids. Germline V gene sequence: CDR1 GTSNPN, CDR2 SVGIG (reference sequence). The CDR3 sequence is CAVGVGLSGANVLTF. Here the CDR3 DNA reads TGTGCAGTTGGAGTCGGCCTCTCTGGGGCCAACGTCCTGACTTTC. Combining the CDR3 with reference TRBV30 and TRBJ2-6 gives the whole variable domain SQTIHQWPATLVQPVGSPLSLECTVEGTSNPNLYWYRQAAGRGLQLLFYSVGIGQISSEVPQNLSASRPQDRQFILSSKKLLLSDSGFYLCAVGVGLSGANVLTFGAGSRLTVL.

This chain connects TRBV6-2 or TRBV6-3 to TRBJ2-1; perhaps TRBD2 as D (6 bases). CDR3 size: 13 residues. The V gene lost 2 bases and the J gene lost 6 bases, with 8 bases spanning the gap. The germline V gene has CDR1 MNHEY and CDR2 SVGEGT. Here the CDR3 DNA reads TGTGCCAGCAGTTACCGGGACTCCAATGAGCAGTTCTTC. Protein product: CASSYRDSNEQFF.

This clone has a handful of counts. The chain links TRBV7-8 to TRBJ1-2; TRBD1 matches at 7 bases. The CDR3 consists of 16 residues. From germline, CDR1 is SGHVS and CDR2 FQNEAQ. Trimming took 1 base from V and 1 from J; bases not matched to a gene: 6. This CDR3 is CASSLVEGAYNYGYTF. CDR3 DNA sequence: TGTGCCAGCAGCTTAGTTGAGGGGGCATATAACTATGGCTACACCTTC.

Comments on this clone: Other nucleotide sequences from this sample produce the same CDR3. CDR3 nucleotides: TGTGCCAGCTCACCACCGACAGTTAACTATGGCTACACCTTC. Encoded protein: CASSPPTVNYGYTF. The chain joins TRBV18 to TRBJ1-2, with D possibly TRBD1 on 5 matching bases. The CDR3 sequence is 14 residues long. V was clipped by 0 bases and J by 1 base, with 6 bases between them. Germline V gene lookup returns CDR1 KGHSH and CDR2 LQKENI.

The V gene is TRBV3-1 (or the pseudogene TRBV3-2), the J gene TRBJ1-5; no clear D. Trimming left V 3 bases short and J 7 bases short, with 10 bases between. CDR1 is LGHDT and CDR2 is YNNKEL in the germline V gene (reference sequence). This CDR3 region has 13 residues. For the CDR3, the DNA is TGTGCCAGCAGCCAGACAAGTCACCAGCCCCAGCATTTT. Translation gives CASSQTSHQPQHF.